These 9 T cell receptor beta chains share one sample of origin, sequenced in a study of cytomegalovirus exposure and HLA in healthy donors. Use of 60 Vbeta and 13 Jbeta primers characterized the PCR. Using immunoSEQ multiplex PCR, the repertoire was profiled, and TCRdb retains in-frame clones only, with some absent. The table lists some 98,000 clones, more than 60% of them singletons. Sequencing was done on a sample of PBMCs. The source is a man aged 50-60 years in good health and CMV-seronegative.

The V call is TRBV5-1, the J call TRBJ2-3, with 9 bases lining up with TRBD2. Germline-derived CDR1 and CDR2 are SGHRS and YFSETQ. CDR3 size: 18 residues. Trimming cost V 1 base and J 0 bases; bases outside gene matches: 9. CDR3 DNA: TGCGCCAGCAGCTTGTGGGCGGGAGGGCCCCCAAGCACAGATACGCAGTATTTT. Translating it yields CASSLWAGGPPSTDTQYF.

The chain combines TRBV2 with TRBJ2-7; 10 bases line up with TRBD2. CDR1 is SNHLY, CDR2 FYNNEI, per germline. CDR3 length: 15 residues. V was pared by 5 bases and J by 3 bases, with 7 bases of the junction left unmatched. The DNA for the CDR3 is TGTGCCAGCAGTTCCCCTAGCGGGAGTTTCTACGAGCAGTACTTC. This translates into CASSSPSGSFYEQYF.

V and J are TRBV4-3 and TRBJ1-5; D not certain. This CDR3 has 13 residues. The V and J ends lost 2 bases and 6 bases respectively, with 8 bases between them. Germline V gene lookup returns CDR1 LGHNA and CDR2 YSLEER. The CDR3 protein is CASSQQTGQPQHF. DNA of the CDR3: TGCGCCAGCAGCCAACAAACGGGTCAGCCCCAGCATTTT.

In this sample, this clone turned up a few times. The V call is TRBV4-2, the J call TRBJ1-3; D ambiguous. Per the germline V gene, CDR1 is LGHNA and CDR2 is YNFKEQ. This CDR3 has 16 amino acids. Trimming stripped 0 bases from V and 4 bases from J, with 13 bases between. The DNA of the CDR3 is TGTGCCAGCAGCCAAGATCTTGGAGTGACCGGAAACACCATATATTTT. This translates into CASSQDLGVTGNTIYF.

V usage is TRBV6-6 and J usage is TRBJ1-5; D is undetermined. Trimming took off 2 bases at V and 5 bases at J, with 13 bases between the two ends. CDR1 and CDR2 (germline): MNHNY, SVGAGI (reference sequence). The CDR3 has 15 amino acids. The CDR3 nucleotides are TGTGCCAGCAGTTACCCCCCGGGGTGGGATCAGCCCCAGCATTTT. The encoded protein is CASSYPPGWDQPQHF.

The chain uses TRBV5-4 and TRBJ2-7; the match to TRBD1 covers 8 bases. The V and J ends lost 4 bases and 7 bases, in that order; junction bases with no gene match: 4. The CDR3 has 12 amino acids. In germline, CDR1 is SGHNT, CDR2 YYREEE (reference sequence). The CDR3: CASSPGQGEQYF. DNA of the CDR3: TGTGCCAGCAGCCCCGGACAGGGAGAGCAGTACTTC.

The chain couples TRBV28 to TRBJ2-5; 12 positions match TRBD1. The tail of the sequence fits TRBJ2-7 better, so the J call may be wrong. Germline CDR1 MDHEN, CDR2 SYDVKM. The CDR3 spans 16 residues. For the CDR3, the DNA is TGTGCCAGCAGCCCCGGGACAGGGGGCCAGTTTTACGAGCAGTACTTC. Translating gives CASSPGTGGQFYEQYF.

The chain joins TRBV7-2 to TRBJ2-1, with 14 bases lining up with TRBD2. Germline trimming cut 3 bases from V and 6 bases from J; bases unmatched to any gene: 1. The CDR3 loop spans 15 amino acids. Germline V gene data show CDR1 as SGHTA and CDR2 as FQGNSA. The CDR3 is CASSLGLAGVNEQFF. Written as DNA, the CDR3 is TGTGCCAGCAGCTTGGGACTAGCGGGGGTCAATGAGCAGTTCTTC.

The chain links TRBV10-3 to TRBJ2-7; no clear D. Per the germline V gene, CDR1 is ENHRY and CDR2 is SYGVKD. CDR3 length: 14 residues. Trimming stripped 3 bases from V and 3 bases from J, with 12 bases between. The CDR3 spells CAISDEYSLYEQYF. The CDR3 DNA reads TGTGCCATCAGTGACGAATACTCGCTCTACGAGCAGTACTTC.